What follows is one TCR beta chain and its context. This clonotype has a count of ten or more. Its antigen is currently not known. Base qualities are missing; no much larger clone stands one base away. The data are from a study of T cell repertoires and leukemia-associated antigens (dated by TCRdb to the late 2010s). Study-wide context: Around 15 million effective reads were obtained overall, with each sample giving about 5.1 to 6.6 million read pairs and roughly 3 to 5.0 million effective reads. Using in vitro peptide stimulation of healthy T cells, the study sought to determine the antigen recognized by a TCR Vbeta21 clone earlier detected in CML patients. Results the study describes overall, beyond this receptor: Antigen specificity and function of the expanded clones were not tested directly and required further investigation. Across the four groups, there were no significant differences in the numbers of Vbeta genes (about 58), Jbeta genes (over twelve), VDJ rearrangements, or unique CDR3s.

Trimming costs V 4 bases and J 4 bases, and their ends lie 17 bases apart. Taken from cysteine to phenylalanine, the CDR3 has 15 residues. Only the CDR3 part of the read is kept: 45 bases, read in frame from the first base. CDR1 and CDR2, looked up from the germline V gene, are MDHEN and SYDVKM. As a first step, the CD3+ T cells were left to rest overnight in RPMI 1640 lacking fetal bovine serum, at around 2.5 million cells/mL. CD3+ T cells were isolated from PBMCs with MACS immunomagnetic beads following the manufacturer's instructions. Total RNA was extracted from the cultured T cells with TRIzol reagent. 5' rapid amplification of cDNA ends (5'RACE) was the method used to amplify TCRbeta libraries from the RNA. Library concentration and integrity were checked with Qubit, an Agilent instrument, and quantitative PCR before sequencing. Qualified libraries were sequenced on Illumina HiSeq or MiSeq by a commercial service provider. From the authors' description of their analysis: TCR sequences in each sample were identified using MiXCR version 1.8.2. Qualified clones required a CDR3 longer than four amino acids, an in-frame nucleotide length, and no stop codon. An effective read was defined as a read containing the complete CDR3 structure. Validation of expanded clones was performed by RT-PCR with 24 Vbeta primers, GeneScan spectratyping, and Sanger sequencing. TCRdb trimmed the raw reads at Q25, called clones with MiXCR and kept productive beta chains. A single entry per CDR3 protein holds the most common genes and DNA from its merged rows. The V and J calls shown here were made by TCRdb, not taken from the authors' results. This sample has approximately 12,000 distinct CDR3 sequences in its table, and about 40% of those were observed once. Of the sample, roughly 33% is held by the ten largest clones.

The sample consisted of CD3+ T cells sorted from blood and cultured. The V and J segments used are TRBV28 and TRBJ2-7; a tentative D call is TRBD1 (5 bases match). The source of this sequence is a female donor in good health. The DNA reads as follows: TGTGCCAGCAGTTCCCCCCCCACAGGCTCGTACGAGCAGTACTTC. This gives the protein CASSSPPTGSYEQYF.